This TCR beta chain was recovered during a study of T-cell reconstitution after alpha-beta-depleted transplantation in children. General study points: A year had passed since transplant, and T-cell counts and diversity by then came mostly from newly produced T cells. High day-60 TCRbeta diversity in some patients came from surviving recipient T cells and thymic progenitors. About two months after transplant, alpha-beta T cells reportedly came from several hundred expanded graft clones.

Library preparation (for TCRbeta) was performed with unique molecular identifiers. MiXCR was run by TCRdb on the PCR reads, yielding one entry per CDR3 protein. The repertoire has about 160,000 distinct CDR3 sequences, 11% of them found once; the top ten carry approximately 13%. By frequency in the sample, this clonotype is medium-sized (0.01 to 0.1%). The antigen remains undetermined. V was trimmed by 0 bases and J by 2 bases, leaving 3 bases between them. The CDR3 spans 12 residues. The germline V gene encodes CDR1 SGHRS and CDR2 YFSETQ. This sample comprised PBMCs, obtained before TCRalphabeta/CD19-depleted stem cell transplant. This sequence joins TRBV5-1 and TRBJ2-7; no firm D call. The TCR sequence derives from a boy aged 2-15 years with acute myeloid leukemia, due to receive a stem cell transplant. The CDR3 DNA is TGCGCCAGCAGCTTGGGTGCCTACGAGCAGTACTTC. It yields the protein CASSLGAYEQYF.